This is a list of T cell receptor beta chains from one sample in a study of blood T cell repertoires in COVID-19. Assay: immunoSEQ multiplex PCR; the TCRdb copy retains only in-frame clones and omits some. Among around 100,000 clones listed, about 88% were seen once. Sequencing was done on a sample of peripheral blood. The receptors were gathered from a human donor in a cohort sampled during active COVID-19. Each CDR3 is given with its conserved first and last residue. A D gene is named only where the DNA matches it firmly. Clone size is given for some rows only: seen once, a few or many times, or a class if the clone is expanded.

>TRBV18|-|-|TRBJ1-5
CASSYDRPLGSEPQHF
TGTGCCAGCTCATACGACAGGCCTCTGGGGTCAGAGCCCCAGCATTTT
>TRBV5-5|-|-|TRBJ1-4
CASSLRGINEKLFF
TGTGCCAGCAGCTTGCGGGGGATCAATGAAAAACTGTTTTTT
>TRBV28|-|-|TRBJ1-1
CASSRDRITEAFF
TGTGCCAGCAGTCGAGACAGGATCACTGAAGCTTTCTTT
>TRBV3-1/TRBV3-2|-|-|TRBJ2-7
CASSQDIWGDIGYEQYF
TGTGCCAGCAGCCAAGATATTTGGGGAGATATCGGGTACGAGCAGTACTTC
>TRBV24-1|-|-|TRBJ2-2
CATSDDGIKNLNTGELFF
TGTGCCACCAGTGATGACGGGATCAAGAATTTGAACACCGGGGAGCTGTTTTTT
>TRBV7-2|-|-|TRBJ1-6
CASSLGLGGNSPLHF
TGTGCCAGCAGCTTAGGGCTGGGAGGTAATTCACCCCTCCACTTT
>TRBV7-2|-|once|TRBJ2-4
CSIAALAKNIQYF
TGTAGTATAGCGGCACTAGCCAAAAACATTCAGTACTTC
>TRBV7-8|-|-|TRBJ2-1
CASSTTSFREQFF
TGTGCCAGCAGCACCACTAGCTTCAGGGAGCAGTTCTTC
>TRBV5-1|-|-|TRBJ2-2
CASSLGVGGTGELFF
TGCGCCAGCAGCTTGGGGGTAGGCGGTACCGGGGAGCTGTTTTTT
>TRBV7-8|TRBD1|-|TRBJ1-2
CASSFVGTGVGGYTF
TGTGCCAGCAGTTTCGTCGGGACAGGGGTGGGTGGCTACACCTTC
>TRBV3-1/TRBV3-2|-|-|TRBJ1-2
CASSQGEGVGYGYTF
TGTGCCAGCAGCCAAGGTGAGGGGGTCGGCTATGGCTACACCTTC
>TRBV19|TRBD2|-|TRBJ2-1
CASSMGWEGPQFF
TGTGCCAGTAGTATGGGTTGGGAGGGACCTCAGTTCTTC
>TRBV20-1|TRBD1|few|TRBJ2-1
CSASDRQGASNEQFF
TGCAGTGCTAGTGACCGACAGGGGGCGTCTAATGAGCAGTTCTTC
>TRBV12-5|TRBD1|-|TRBJ1-1
CASGEGQGFAAFF
TGTGCTAGTGGCGAGGGACAGGGTTTTGCAGCTTTCTTT
>TRBV4-3|-|-|TRBJ1-4
CASSQSWVGLEKLFF
TGCGCCAGCAGCCAATCTTGGGTTGGACTGGAAAAACTGTTTTTT
>TRBV19|-|-|TRBJ1-1
CASSIARGGNTEAFF
TGTGCCAGTAGTATCGCCCGGGGGGGGAACACTGAAGCTTTCTTT
>TRBV6-1|-|-|TRBJ2-1
CASSEASHNEQFF
TGTGCCAGCAGTGAAGCTAGCCACAATGAGCAGTTCTTC
>TRBV6-5|TRBD1|-|TRBJ1-3
CASSYRGQTLDTIYF
TGTGCCAGCAGTTACAGGGGACAGACTCTGGACACCATATATTTT
>TRBV23-1|TRBD1|-|TRBJ1-2
CASRRTGGSTLNYGYTF
TGCGCCAGCAGACGGACAGGTGGAAGTACTCTCAACTATGGCTACACCTTC
>TRBV21-1|-|-|TRBJ1-1
CASSKEAGTEAFF
TGTGCCAGCAGCAAAGAAGCGGGCACTGAAGCTTTCTTT
>TRBV19|TRBD1|-|TRBJ2-5
CASSPQGYQETQYF
TGTGCCAGTAGTCCACAGGGGTACCAAGAGACCCAGTACTTC
>TRBV11-2|TRBD1|few|TRBJ2-7
CASSFGQGPYEQYF
TGTGCCAGCAGCTTCGGACAGGGGCCCTACGAGCAGTACTTC
>TRBV9|TRBD2|-|TRBJ2-7
CASSVGRGAYEQYF
TGTGCCAGCAGCGTAGGCCGGGGGGCCTACGAGCAGTACTTC
>TRBV19|-|-|TRBJ1-5
CASSMLPVSNQPQHF
TGTGCCAGTAGTATGTTGCCGGTTAGCAATCAGCCCCAGCATTTT
>TRBV7-2|TRBD1|-|TRBJ2-7
CASHRQGGSYEQYF
TGTGCCAGCCACCGACAGGGTGGCTCCTACGAGCAGTACTTC
>TRBV7-6|-|-|TRBJ2-7
CASSSAGLHNEQYF
TGTGCCAGCAGCTCCGCGGGACTTCACAACGAGCAGTACTTC
>TRBV5-5|-|-|TRBJ2-3
CASRESWTFTDTQYF
TGTGCCAGCAGGGAATCTTGGACATTCACAGATACGCAGTATTTT
>TRBV7-9|-|few|TRBJ1-4
CASSLETGPPEKLFF
TGTGCCAGCAGCTTGGAGACCGGTCCCCCAGAAAAACTGTTTTTT
>TRBV19|TRBD2|-|TRBJ2-3
CASSFGAGLTDTQYF
TGTGCCAGTAGTTTCGGAGCGGGGCTCACAGATACGCAGTATTTT
>TRBV10-1|TRBD1|-|TRBJ2-7
CASSGPAVRTGGRYEQYF
TGCGCCAGCAGTGGTCCAGCCGTAAGGACAGGGGGCCGATACGAGCAGTACTTC
>TRBV12-5|TRBD1|-|TRBJ2-1
CASGLPTGANEQFF
TGTGCTAGTGGTTTGCCTACAGGGGCCAATGAGCAGTTCTTC
>TRBV7-9|TRBD1|-|TRBJ2-7
CASSVSRGYYEQYF
TGTGCCAGCAGCGTTTCCAGGGGGTACTACGAGCAGTACTTC
>TRBV28|TRBD1|-|TRBJ1-1
CASSFFIGQGGTEAFF
TGTGCCAGCAGTTTCTTCATCGGACAGGGTGGCACTGAAGCTTTCTTT
>TRBV9|TRBD2|once|TRBJ2-3
CASSVGGGALDTQYF
TGTGCCAGCAGCGTAGGCGGGGGGGCCCTTGATACGCAGTATTTT
>TRBV3-1/TRBV3-2|TRBD2|-|TRBJ2-5
CASQFSSGGKGETQYF
TGTGCCAGCCAATTCTCCAGCGGGGGTAAGGGGGAGACCCAGTACTTC
>TRBV7-9|-|-|TRBJ2-2
CASSFSAANTGELFF
TGTGCCAGCAGCTTCTCTGCGGCTAACACCGGGGAGCTGTTTTTT
>TRBV6-2/TRBV6-3|TRBD2|-|TRBJ2-6
CASSLTSGYHSGANVLTF
TGTGCCAGCAGTTTGACTAGCGGTTACCACTCTGGGGCCAACGTCCTGACTTTC
>TRBV5-1|-|-|TRBJ1-1
CASSPGSEAFF
TGCGCCAGCAGCCCGGGTTCTGAAGCTTTCTTT
>TRBV28|-|-|TRBJ2-7
CASSLSRAYEQYF
TGTGCCAGCAGTTTATCCAGGGCCTACGAGCAGTACTTC
>TRBV4-1|TRBD2|-|TRBJ2-1
CASSQGVGTSITNEQFF
TGCGCCAGCAGCCAAGGGGTCGGGACTAGCATTACTAATGAGCAGTTCTTC
>TRBV19|-|-|TRBJ2-7
CASSGQISSYEQYF
TGTGCCAGTAGTGGGCAGATAAGCTCCTACGAGCAGTACTTC